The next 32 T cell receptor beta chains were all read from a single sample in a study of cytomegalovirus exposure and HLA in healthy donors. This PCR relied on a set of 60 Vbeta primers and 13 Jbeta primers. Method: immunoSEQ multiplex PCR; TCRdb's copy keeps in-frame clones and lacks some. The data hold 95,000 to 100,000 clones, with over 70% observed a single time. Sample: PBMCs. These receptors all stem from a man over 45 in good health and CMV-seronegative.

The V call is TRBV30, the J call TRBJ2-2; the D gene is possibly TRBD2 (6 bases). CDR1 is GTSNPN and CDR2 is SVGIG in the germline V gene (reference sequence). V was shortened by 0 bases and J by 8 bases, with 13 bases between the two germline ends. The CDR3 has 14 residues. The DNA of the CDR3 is TGTGCCTGGAGTGTACGCGGGGCAACTGGGGAGCTGTTTTTT. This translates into CAWSVRGATGELFF.

The CDR3 loop reads CASSDFMRAGRVGEQYF. In DNA form, the CDR3 reads TGTGCCAGCAGTGACTTTATGCGAGCGGGACGAGTAGGCGAGCAGTACTTC. The chain carries TRBV6-1 and TRBJ2-5, with 7 bases aligning to TRBD2. The better agreement between TRBJ2-7 and the DNA end casts doubt on the J call. The length of the CDR3 is 17 residues. Germline V lookup: CDR1 MNHNS, CDR2 SASEGT.

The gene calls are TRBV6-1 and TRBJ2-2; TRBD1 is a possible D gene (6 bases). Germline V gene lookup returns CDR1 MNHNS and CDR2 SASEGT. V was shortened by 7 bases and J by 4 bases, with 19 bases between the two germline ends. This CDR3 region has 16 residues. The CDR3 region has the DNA TGTGCCAGCAATGAGGGTTGGGGGCTGGGCACCGGGGAGCTGTTTTTT. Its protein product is CASNEGWGLGTGELFF.

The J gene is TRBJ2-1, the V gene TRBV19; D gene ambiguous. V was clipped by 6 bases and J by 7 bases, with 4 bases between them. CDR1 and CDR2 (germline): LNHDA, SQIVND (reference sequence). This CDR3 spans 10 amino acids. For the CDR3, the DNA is TGTGCCAGTAGCGCGAATGAGCAGTTCTTC. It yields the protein CASSANEQFF.

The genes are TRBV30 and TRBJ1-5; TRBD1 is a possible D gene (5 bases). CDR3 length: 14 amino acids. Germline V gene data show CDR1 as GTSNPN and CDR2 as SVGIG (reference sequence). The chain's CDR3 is CAFGGTGGNQPQHF. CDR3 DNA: TGTGCTTTTGGGGGGACGGGGGGCAATCAGCCCCAGCATTTT.

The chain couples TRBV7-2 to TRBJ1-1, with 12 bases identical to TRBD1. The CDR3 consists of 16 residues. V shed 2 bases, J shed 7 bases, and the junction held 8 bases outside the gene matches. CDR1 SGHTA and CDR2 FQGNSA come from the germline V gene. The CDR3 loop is CASSLTPGTGGGEAFF. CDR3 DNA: TGTGCCAGCAGCTTAACGCCTGGGACAGGGGGCGGTGAAGCTTTCTTT.

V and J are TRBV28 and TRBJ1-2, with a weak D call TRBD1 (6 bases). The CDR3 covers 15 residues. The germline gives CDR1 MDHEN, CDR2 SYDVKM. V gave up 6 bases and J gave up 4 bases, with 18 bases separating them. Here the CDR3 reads CASSTGQSSIYGYTF. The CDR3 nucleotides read TGTGCCAGCAGCACCGGACAGAGCTCTATCTATGGCTACACCTTC.

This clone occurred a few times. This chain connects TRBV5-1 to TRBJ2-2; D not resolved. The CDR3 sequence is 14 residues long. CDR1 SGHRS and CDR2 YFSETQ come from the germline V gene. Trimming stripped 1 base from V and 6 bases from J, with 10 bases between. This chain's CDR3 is CASSLNVGSGELFF. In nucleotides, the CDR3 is TGCGCCAGCAGCTTGAATGTCGGGTCCGGGGAGCTGTTTTTT.

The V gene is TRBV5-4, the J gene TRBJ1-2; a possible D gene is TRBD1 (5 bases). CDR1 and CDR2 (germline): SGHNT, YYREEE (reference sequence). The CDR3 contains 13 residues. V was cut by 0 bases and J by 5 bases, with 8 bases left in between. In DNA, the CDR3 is TGTGCCAGCAGCTTGGACGGGACTTATGGCTACACCTTC. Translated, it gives CASSLDGTYGYTF.

The CDR3 DNA reads as TGTGCCAGTATGGGGAGGGAGGGAGCGCTACACACTGAAGCTTTCTTT. This encodes CASMGREGALHTEAFF. The chain combines TRBV19 with TRBJ1-1; no clear D. Per germline, CDR1 LNHDA and CDR2 SQIVND (reference sequence). Trimming cost V 7 bases and J 3 bases, with 21 bases left between them. CDR3 length: 16 residues. Combining the CDR3 with reference TRBV19 and TRBJ1-1 gives the whole variable domain DGGITQSPKYLFRKEGQNVTLSCEQNLNHDAMYWYRQDPGQGLRLIYYSQIVNDFQKGDIAEGYSVSREKKESFPLTVTSAQKNPTAFYLCASMGREGALHTEAFFGQGTRLTVV.

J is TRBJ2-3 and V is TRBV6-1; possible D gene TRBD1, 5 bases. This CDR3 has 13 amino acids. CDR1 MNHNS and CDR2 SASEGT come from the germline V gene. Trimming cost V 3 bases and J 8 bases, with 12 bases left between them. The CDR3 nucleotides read TGTGCCAGCAGTGACCCAGGGCTAGGTACGCAGTATTTT. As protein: CASSDPGLGTQYF.

CDR3 coding DNA: TGTGCCAGCAGTGCTTCGGGTACCTCAAACACTGAAGCTTTCTTT. Amino acids: CASSASGTSNTEAFF. The chain is built from TRBV6-1 and TRBJ1-1; D gene ambiguous. The CDR3 is made up of 15 amino acids. Germline CDR1 and CDR2: MNHNS and SASEGT. V lost 4 bases to trimming and J lost 2 bases, with 14 bases between them.

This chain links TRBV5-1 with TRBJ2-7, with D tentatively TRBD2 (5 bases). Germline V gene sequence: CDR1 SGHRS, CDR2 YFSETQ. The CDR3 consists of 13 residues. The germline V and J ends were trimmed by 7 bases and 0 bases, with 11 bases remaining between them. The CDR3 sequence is CASGRVSSYEQYF. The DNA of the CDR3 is TGCGCCAGCGGGCGGGTAAGCTCCTACGAGCAGTACTTC.

CDR3 sequence (DNA): TGTGCCAGCAGTTACCAACAGGGATACAATGAGCAGTTCTTC. It is translated as CASSYQQGYNEQFF. The rearrangement links TRBV6-5 to TRBJ2-1, with D possibly TRBD1 on 6 matching bases. Germline CDR1 MNHEY, CDR2 SVGAGI. Trimming took off 2 bases at V and 4 bases at J, with 9 bases between the two ends. The CDR3 length is 14 residues.

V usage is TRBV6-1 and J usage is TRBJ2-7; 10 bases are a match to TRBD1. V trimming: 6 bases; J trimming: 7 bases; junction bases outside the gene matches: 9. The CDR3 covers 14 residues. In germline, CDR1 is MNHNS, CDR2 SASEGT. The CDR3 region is CASRIGTGAGEQYF. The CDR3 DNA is TGTGCCAGCAGGATAGGGACAGGGGCCGGGGAGCAGTACTTC.

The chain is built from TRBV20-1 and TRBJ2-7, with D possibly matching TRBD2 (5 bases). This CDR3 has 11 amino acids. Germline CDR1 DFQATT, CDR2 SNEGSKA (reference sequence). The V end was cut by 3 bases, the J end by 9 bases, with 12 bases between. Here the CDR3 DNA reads TGCAGTGCTAGGATGGGAGAAGGGCAGTACTTC. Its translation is CSARMGEGQYF.

The CDR3 region is CASSFSPTSYGYTF. CDR3 DNA: TGCGCCAGCAGCTTTAGTCCTACTTCCTATGGCTACACCTTC. The genes are TRBV5-1 and TRBJ1-2; D uncertain. The V end was cut by 2 bases, the J end by 4 bases, with 12 bases between. The germline CDR1 and CDR2 sequences are SGHRS and YFSETQ. This CDR3 comprises 14 residues. Supplemented by reference TRBV5-1 and TRBJ1-2, the full variable domain reads KAGVTQTPRYLIKTRGQQVTLSCSPISGHRSVSWYQQTPGQGLQFLFEYFSETQRNKGNFPGRFSGRQFSNSRSEMNVSTLELGDSALYLCASSFSPTSYGYTFGSGTRLTVV.

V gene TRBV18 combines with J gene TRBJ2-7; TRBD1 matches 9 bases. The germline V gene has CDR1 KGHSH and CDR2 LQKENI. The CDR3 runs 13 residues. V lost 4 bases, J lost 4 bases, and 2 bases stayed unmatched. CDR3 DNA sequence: TGTGCCAGCTCACGACAGGGGGGATACGAGCAGTACTTC. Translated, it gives CASSRQGGYEQYF.

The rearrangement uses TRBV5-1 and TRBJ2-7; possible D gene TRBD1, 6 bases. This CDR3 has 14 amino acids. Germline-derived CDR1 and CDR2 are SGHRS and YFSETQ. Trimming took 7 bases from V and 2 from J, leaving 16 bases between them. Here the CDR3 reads CASGISTGPYEQYF. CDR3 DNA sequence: TGCGCCAGCGGGATCTCGACAGGACCCTACGAGCAGTACTTC.

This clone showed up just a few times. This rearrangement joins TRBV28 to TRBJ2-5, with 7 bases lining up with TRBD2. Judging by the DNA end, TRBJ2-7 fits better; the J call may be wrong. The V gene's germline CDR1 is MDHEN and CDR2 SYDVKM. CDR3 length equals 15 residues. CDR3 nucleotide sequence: TGTGCCAGCAGTTTATTAAGCGGGGCCCAACGCGAGCAGTACTTC. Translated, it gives CASSLLSGAQREQYF.

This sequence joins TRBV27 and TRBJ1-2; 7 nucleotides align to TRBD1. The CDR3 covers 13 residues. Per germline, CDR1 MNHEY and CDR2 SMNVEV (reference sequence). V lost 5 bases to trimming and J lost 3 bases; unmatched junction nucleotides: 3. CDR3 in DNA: TGTGCCAGCAGTCACGGGACAGACTATGGCTACACCTTC. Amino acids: CASSHGTDYGYTF.

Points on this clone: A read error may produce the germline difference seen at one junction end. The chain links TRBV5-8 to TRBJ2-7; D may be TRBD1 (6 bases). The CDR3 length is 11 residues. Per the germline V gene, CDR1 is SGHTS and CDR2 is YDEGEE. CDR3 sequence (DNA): TGTGCCAGCAGCGTGGGGGCGGACTCCGCCTTC. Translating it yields CASSVGADSAF.

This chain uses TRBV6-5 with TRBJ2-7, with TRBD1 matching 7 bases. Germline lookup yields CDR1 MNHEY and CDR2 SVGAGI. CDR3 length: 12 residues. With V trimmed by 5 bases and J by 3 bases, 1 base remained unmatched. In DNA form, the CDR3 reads TGTGCCAGCAGTCGACAGGGCTACGAGCAGTACTTC. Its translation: CASSRQGYEQYF.

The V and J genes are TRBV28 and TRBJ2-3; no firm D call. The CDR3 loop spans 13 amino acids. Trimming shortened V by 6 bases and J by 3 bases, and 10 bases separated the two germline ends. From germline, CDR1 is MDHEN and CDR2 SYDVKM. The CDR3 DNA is TGTGCCAGCAGCACTCTACCAACAGATACGCAGTATTTT. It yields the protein CASSTLPTDTQYF.

CDR3 residues: CSGREAENIQYF. The CDR3 bases are TGCAGCGGACGCGAGGCCGAAAACATTCAGTACTTC. This rearrangement joins TRBV29-1 to TRBJ2-4, with D hard to call. V dropped 7 bases and J dropped 5 bases, with 12 bases sitting between them. The CDR3 runs to 12 residues. Germline V lookup: CDR1 SQVTM, CDR2 ANQGSEA.

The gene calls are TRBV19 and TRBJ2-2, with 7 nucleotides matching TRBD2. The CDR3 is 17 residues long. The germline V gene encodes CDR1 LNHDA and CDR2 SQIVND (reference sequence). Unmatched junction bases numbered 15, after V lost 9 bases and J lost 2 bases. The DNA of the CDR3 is TGTGCCAGCACACCGAGACGCGGGGGTGAAAACACCGGGGAGCTGTTTTTT. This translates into CASTPRRGGENTGELFF.

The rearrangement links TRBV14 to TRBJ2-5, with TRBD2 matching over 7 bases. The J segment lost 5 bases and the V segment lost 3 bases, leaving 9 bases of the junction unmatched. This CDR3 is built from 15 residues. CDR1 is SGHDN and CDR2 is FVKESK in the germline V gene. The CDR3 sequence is CASSHQGRDGETQYF. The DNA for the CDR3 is TGTGCCAGCAGCCATCAAGGGAGGGATGGGGAGACCCAGTACTTC.

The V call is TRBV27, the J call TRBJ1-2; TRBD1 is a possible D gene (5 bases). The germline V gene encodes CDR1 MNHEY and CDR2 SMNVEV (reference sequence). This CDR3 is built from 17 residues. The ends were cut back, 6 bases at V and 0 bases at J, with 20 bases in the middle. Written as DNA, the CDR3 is TGTGCCAGCAGCCAAAGGGTAGCGGACACCGCTAACTATGGCTACACCTTC. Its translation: CASSQRVADTANYGYTF.

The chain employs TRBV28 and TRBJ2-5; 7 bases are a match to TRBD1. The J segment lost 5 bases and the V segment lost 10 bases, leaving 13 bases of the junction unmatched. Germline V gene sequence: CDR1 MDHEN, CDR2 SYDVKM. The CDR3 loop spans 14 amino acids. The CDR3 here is CATLQGLDGETQYF. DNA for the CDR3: TGTGCCACCCTACAGGGGTTGGACGGGGAGACCCAGTACTTC.

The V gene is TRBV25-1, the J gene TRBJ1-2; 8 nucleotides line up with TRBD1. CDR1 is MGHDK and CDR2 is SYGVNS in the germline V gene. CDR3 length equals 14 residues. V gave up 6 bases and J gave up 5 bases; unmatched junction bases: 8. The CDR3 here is CASSAGTGFYGYTF. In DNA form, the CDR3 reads TGTGCCAGCAGCGCCGGGACAGGCTTTTATGGCTACACCTTC.

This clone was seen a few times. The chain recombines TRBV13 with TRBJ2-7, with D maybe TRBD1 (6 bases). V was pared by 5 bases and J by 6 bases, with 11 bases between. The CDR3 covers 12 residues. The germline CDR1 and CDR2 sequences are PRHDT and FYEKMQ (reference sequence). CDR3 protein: CASSPTGSEQYF. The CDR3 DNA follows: TGTGCCAGCAGCCCCACAGGGTCCGAGCAGTACTTC.

CDR3: CASSLVPTGEVSGNQPQHF. CDR3 DNA: TGCGCCAGCAGCTTGGTACCGACAGGGGAAGTTAGCGGCAATCAGCCCCAGCATTTT. This chain connects TRBV5-1 to TRBJ1-5; TRBD1 matches at 8 bases. The germline V gene encodes CDR1 SGHRS and CDR2 YFSETQ. The CDR3 contains 19 residues. After removal of 0 bases from V and 2 bases from J, the junction contained 13 bases not matched to a gene.